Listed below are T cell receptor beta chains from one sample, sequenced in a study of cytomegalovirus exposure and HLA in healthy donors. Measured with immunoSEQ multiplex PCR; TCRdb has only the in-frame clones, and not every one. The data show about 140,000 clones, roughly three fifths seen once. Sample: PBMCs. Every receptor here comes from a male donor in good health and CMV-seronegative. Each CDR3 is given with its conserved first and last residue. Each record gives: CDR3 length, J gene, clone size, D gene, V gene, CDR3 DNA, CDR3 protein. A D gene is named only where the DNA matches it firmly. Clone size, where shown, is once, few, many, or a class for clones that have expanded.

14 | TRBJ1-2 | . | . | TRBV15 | TGTGCCACCAGCAGAGAGGAAGCGTTCTATGGCTACACCTTC | CATSREEAFYGYTF
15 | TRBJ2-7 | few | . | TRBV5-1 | TGCGCCAGCAGCTTGGGTCACTCAGGTCCCTACGAGCAGTACTTC | CASSLGHSGPYEQYF
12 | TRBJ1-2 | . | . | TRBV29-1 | TGCAGCGTTTGGGGGGCTAACTATGGCTACACCTTC | CSVWGANYGYTF
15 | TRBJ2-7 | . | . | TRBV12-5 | TGTGCTAGTGGCCCGCCCGGGGGAGTACTCTACGAGCAGTACTTC | CASGPPGGVLYEQYF
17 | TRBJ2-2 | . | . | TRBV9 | TGTGCCAGCAGCTCCCCGGTCGGGGGAGCGAACACCGGGGAGCTGTTTTTT | CASSSPVGGANTGELFF
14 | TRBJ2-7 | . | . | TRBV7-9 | TGTGCCAGCAGCTTAGAGGAGACAGGCTACGAGCAGTACTTC | CASSLEETGYEQYF
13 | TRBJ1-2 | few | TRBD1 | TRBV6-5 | TGTGCCAGCAGTTGGACAGGGGACTATGGCTACACCTTC | CASSWTGDYGYTF
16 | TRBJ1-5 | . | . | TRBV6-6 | TGTGCCAGCAGTTACAGTACCATAGTAAGCAATCAGCCCCAGCATTTT | CASSYSTIVSNQPQHF
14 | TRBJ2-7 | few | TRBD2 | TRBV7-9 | TGTTCCAGCAGCTCTCTAGCGGGGGACTACGAGCAGTACTTC | CSSSSLAGDYEQYF
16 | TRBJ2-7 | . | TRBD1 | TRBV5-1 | TGCGCCAGCAGCCAAAGGGACAGGGGGCGAATTTCCGAGCAGTACTTC | CASSQRDRGRISEQYF
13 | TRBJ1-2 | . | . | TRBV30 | TGTGCCTGGAGACTACCGGGTAGCTATGGCTACACCTTC | CAWRLPGSYGYTF
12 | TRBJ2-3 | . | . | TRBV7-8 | TGTGCCAGCAGCTTTCTTACAGATACGCAGTATTTT | CASSFLTDTQYF
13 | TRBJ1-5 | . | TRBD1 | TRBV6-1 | TGTGCCAGCTCCGGACAGGCTAATCAGCCCCAGCATTTT | CASSGQANQPQHF
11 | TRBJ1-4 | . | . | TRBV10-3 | TGTGCCACGGCCGGGGGGGAAAAACTGTTTTTT | CATAGGEKLFF
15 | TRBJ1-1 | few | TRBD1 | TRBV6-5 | TGTGCCAGCAGTTCCACCGGACAGGGCCCCACTGAAGCTTTCTTT | CASSSTGQGPTEAFF
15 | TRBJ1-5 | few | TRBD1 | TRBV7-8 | TGTGCCAGCAGCTTACAGGCGACAGGGGAACAGCCCCAGCATTTT | CASSLQATGEQPQHF
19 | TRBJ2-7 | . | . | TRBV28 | TGTGCCAGCAGTTTCCCACACGGAAACACAGGGAAGTTCTCCTACGAGCAGTACTTC | CASSFPHGNTGKFSYEQYF
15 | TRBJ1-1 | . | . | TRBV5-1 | TGCGCCAGCAGCGGGGGAGAGGGCGGGGCGGCTGAAGCTTTCTTT | CASSGGEGGAAEAFF